This T cell receptor (beta chain) is drawn from a study of graft-versus-host responses after intestinal transplantation. As for the study in general: Each recipient received anti-thymocyte globulin induction, then tacrolimus and steroids for 2 to 4 years.

There are a few counts of this clone. As yet, its antigen is unknown. Libraries were prepared by immunoSEQ multiplex PCR; TCRdb keeps only in-frame clonotypes and omits some of them. The sample records roughly 77,000 clones, roughly 90% being singletons. With V trimmed by 5 bases and J by 4 bases, 8 bases remained unmatched. Germline lookup yields CDR1 LNHDA and CDR2 SQIVND (reference sequence). The CDR3 consists of 15 residues. The gene calls are TRBV19 and TRBJ1-3, with 7 bases matching TRBD1. This TCR was recovered from a human donor who received an intestinal transplant. The sequencing used unstimulated CD8+ T cells sorted from spleen or lymph node cells, collected before intestinal transplant. The CDR3 DNA reads TGTGCCAGTAGTTCCGACAGGGAAATCGGAAACACCATATATTTT. Translation gives CASSSDREIGNTIYF.